The 16 T cell receptor beta chains reported below all come from one sample, sequenced in a study of blood T cell repertoires in COVID-19. The table came from immunoSEQ multiplex PCR; TCRdb's copy has only in-frame clones and leaves some out. The sample consists of nearly 300,000 clones, about nine tenths of them appearing once. The sample consisted of peripheral blood. These receptor sequences come from a woman in her twenties or thirties who had recovered from COVID-19.

The chain is built from TRBV10-3 and TRBJ1-1; 7 bases are shared with TRBD1. This CDR3 is 13 amino acids long. Germline CDR1 reads ENHRY; CDR2 reads SYGVKD. The J segment lost 4 bases and the V segment lost 4 bases, leaving 3 bases of the junction unmatched. For the CDR3, the DNA is TGTGCCATCAGTGGACAGGGAGGCACTGAAGCTTTCTTT. It codes for CAISGQGGTEAFF.

The chain carries TRBV5-4 and TRBJ2-7; tentatively, D is TRBD2 (5 bases). Germline V gene data show CDR1 as SGHNT and CDR2 as YYREEE (reference sequence). This CDR3 comprises 13 residues. With 0 bases removed from V and 2 bases from J, the gap between germline ends came to 6 bases. The CDR3 nucleotides are TGTGCCAGCAGCTTGGGGGAGCCCTACGAGCAGTACTTC. Amino acids: CASSLGEPYEQYF.

The chain joins TRBV5-5 to TRBJ2-2; D gene ambiguous. Per germline, CDR1 SGHKS and CDR2 YYEKEE (reference sequence). Trimming removed 1 base from V and 5 bases from J, with 3 bases in between. This CDR3 has 12 amino acids. CDR3 protein: CASSLYTGELFF. As DNA, the CDR3 is TGTGCCAGCAGCTTGTATACCGGGGAGCTGTTTTTT.

The chain has TRBV5-6 and TRBJ2-7, with D tentatively TRBD2 (5 bases). The CDR3 sequence is 14 residues long. Germline-derived CDR1 and CDR2 are SGHDT and YYEEEE. Trimming shortened V by 4 bases and J by 1 base, and 12 bases separated the two germline ends. CDR3 sequence (DNA): TGTGCCAGCAGCCACCGGCGGGTTTCCTACGAGCAGTACTTC. It specifies CASSHRRVSYEQYF.

Points on this clone: Different DNA sequences within this sample yield the same CDR3. V usage is TRBV7-2 and J usage is TRBJ1-5; the match to TRBD1 covers 10 bases. The germline V gene has CDR1 SGHTA and CDR2 FQGNSA. V lost 3 bases and J lost 4; bases outside the gene matches: 3. This CDR3 comprises 15 residues. CDR3 DNA sequence: TGTGCCAGCAGCTTGGTGGGACAGGGGAATCAGCCCCAGCATTTT. It specifies CASSLVGQGNQPQHF.

This chain joins TRBV28 and TRBJ2-3; TRBD2 agrees at 7 bases. Germline V gene lookup returns CDR1 MDHEN and CDR2 SYDVKM. CDR3 size: 15 residues. V shed 11 bases and J 2 bases; nucleotides not matched to a gene: 13. The CDR3 loop reads CASRGDYLTTDTQYF. In nucleotides, the CDR3 is TGTGCCTCCCGAGGGGACTACCTCACCACAGATACGCAGTATTTT.

V gene TRBV14 combines with J gene TRBJ1-2, with a possible D match to TRBD1 (5 bases). CDR1 is SGHDN and CDR2 is FVKESK in the germline V gene. There are 15 residues in the CDR3. Trimming left V 1 base short and J 7 bases short, with 16 bases between. CDR3 DNA sequence: TGTGCCAGCAGCCAAGTAGGCAGGGAGGAAGGTGGCTACACCTTC. As protein: CASSQVGREEGGYTF. Looking up the rest from reference TRBV14 and TRBJ1-2 gives the full variable domain: EAGVTQFPSHSVIEKGQTVTLRCDPISGHDNLYWYRRVMGKEIKFLLHFVKESKQDESGMPNNRFLAERTGGTYSTLKVQPAELEDSGVYFCASSQVGREEGGYTFGSGTRLTVV.

This clone was found a few times. The V and J genes are TRBV7-9 and TRBJ1-2; no reliable D call. Trimming shortened V by 5 bases and J by 6 bases, and 22 bases separated the two germline ends. CDR3 length: 16 amino acids. Germline V gene lookup returns CDR1 SEHNR and CDR2 FQNEAQ (reference sequence). The CDR3 nucleotides are TGTGCCAGCAGCCCCCTCTGGACCACGGGAGGGAATGGCTACACCTTC. As protein: CASSPLWTTGGNGYTF. Variable domain in full (rest from reference TRBV7-9 and TRBJ1-2): DTGVSQNPRHKITKRGQNVTFRCDPISEHNRLYWYRQTLGQGPEFLTYFQNEAQLEKSRLLSDRFSAERPKGSFSTLEIQRTEQGDSAMYLCASSPLWTTGGNGYTFGSGTRLTVV.

The genes are TRBV29-1 and TRBJ2-1; D is uncertain. Germline V gene data show CDR1 as SQVTM and CDR2 as ANQGSEA. The CDR3 has 12 amino acids. Trimming took off 0 bases at V and 6 bases at J, with 6 bases between the two ends. CDR3 protein: CSVEDSSNEQFF. The CDR3 region has the DNA TGCAGCGTTGAAGATTCCAGCAATGAGCAGTTCTTC.

The chain recombines TRBV4-2 with TRBJ1-3; D is undetermined. The V end lost 1 base, the J end lost 0 bases, and 7 bases lay between the germline ends. Germline-derived CDR1 and CDR2 are LGHNA and YNFKEQ. This CDR3 has 15 residues. The CDR3 bases are TGTGCCAGCAGCCAAGGTGAGGGCTCTGGAAACACCATATATTTT. This gives the protein CASSQGEGSGNTIYF.

This chain connects TRBV28 to TRBJ1-1; D is possibly TRBD1 (5 bases). Germline V lookup: CDR1 MDHEN, CDR2 SYDVKM. The germline V and J ends were trimmed by 8 bases and 1 base, with 11 bases remaining between them. CDR3 length: 13 residues. The CDR3 sequence: CASVPQGNTEAFF. CDR3 in DNA: TGTGCCAGCGTCCCCCAGGGGAACACTGAAGCTTTCTTT.

The chain couples TRBV5-1 to TRBJ2-7; TRBD2 matches 11 bases. The length of the CDR3 is 16 residues. Germline-derived CDR1 and CDR2 are SGHRS and YFSETQ. The V gene end was trimmed by 4 bases and the J gene end by 6 bases; junction bases not matched to a gene: 12. CDR3 residues: CASSPQASGGTFEQYF. The CDR3 DNA reads TGCGCCAGCAGCCCCCAAGCTAGCGGGGGGACGTTCGAGCAGTACTTC. Based on the CDR3 plus reference TRBV5-1 and TRBJ2-7, the full variable domain is KAGVTQTPRYLIKTRGQQVTLSCSPISGHRSVSWYQQTPGQGLQFLFEYFSETQRNKGNFPGRFSGRQFSNSRSEMNVSTLELGDSALYLCASSPQASGGTFEQYFGPGTRLTVT.

The chain is built from TRBV4-1 and TRBJ2-7; TRBD1 aligns across 7 bases. The germline gives CDR1 MGHRA, CDR2 YSYEKL. The V and J ends lost 0 bases and 2 bases, in that order; junction bases with no gene match: 4. There are 15 residues in the CDR3. The CDR3 protein is CASSQERQGPYEQYF. The CDR3 region has the DNA TGCGCCAGCAGCCAAGAGAGACAGGGCCCCTACGAGCAGTACTTC.

The chain links TRBV12-3 or TRBV12-4 to TRBJ2-7; 8 nucleotides align to TRBD2. The ends lost 8 bases at V and 8 bases at J; junction bases unmatched: 11. CDR3 length: 13 residues. The CDR3 DNA follows: TGTGCCAGCGCGGGAGATAGCGGGGCTCAGCAGTACTTC. This gives the protein CASAGDSGAQQYF.

V is TRBV7-9 and J is TRBJ2-7, with TRBD1 identical over 8 bases. Germline CDR1 is SEHNR and CDR2 is FQNEAQ (reference sequence). The V segment lost 6 bases and the J segment 6 bases; nucleotides outside the gene matches: 13. The CDR3 has 15 amino acids. CDR3: CASSLIPGQAFEQYF. CDR3 coding DNA: TGTGCCAGCAGTCTTATACCGGGACAGGCTTTCGAGCAGTACTTC.

The chain has TRBV5-1 and TRBJ2-5; D possibly corresponds to TRBD2 (6 bases). Germline V gives CDR1 SGHRS, CDR2 YFSETQ. The V gene lost 1 base and the J gene lost 1 base, with 11 bases spanning the gap. The CDR3 contains 15 residues. CDR3 coding DNA: TGCGCCAGCAGCTTGAGCCTGGGGGGCCAAGAGACCCAGTACTTC. Translated, it gives CASSLSLGGQETQYF.